What follows are 19 T cell receptor beta chains derived from one specimen sequenced in a study of vaccination and CD4 T cells after COVID-19. Documented treatment: approximately 9-day PBMC culture with coronavirus spike peptide pools or control peptides (ViraFEST assay). Their specific antigens are unknown. The Oncomine TCR Beta short-read assay was applied to DNA of cultured CD4+ T cells. Using its own MiXCR run on the PCR reads, TCRdb lists one record per CDR3 protein. The sample comprises over 10,000 distinct CDR3 sequences, 60% to 80% of which are singletons, and 20% to 25% rests with the top ten. Sequenced material: CD4+ T cells from blood, cultured in vitro. All receptors come from a human donor who had recovered from COVID-19.

The chain couples TRBV7-6 to TRBJ1-1, with D unresolved. CDR3 size: 14 residues. Germline CDR1 reads SGHVS; CDR2 reads FNYEAQ. Deletions cut 4 bases from V and 1 base from J, with 10 bases between. The CDR3 DNA is TGTGCCAGCAGCTCCGTTTCTAGGAACACTGAAGCTTTCTTT. Translated: CASSSVSRNTEAFF.

V usage is TRBV27 and J usage is TRBJ2-5, with 7 bases matching TRBD2. The CDR3 consists of 16 residues. The germline V gene has CDR1 MNHEY and CDR2 SMNVEV (reference sequence). V lost 3 bases, J lost 2 bases, and 9 bases stayed unmatched. In nucleotides, the CDR3 is TGTGCCAGCAGTTTTTTCCGGGGGAGGGGTCAAGAGACCCAGTACTTC. Amino acid sequence: CASSFFRGRGQETQYF.

V usage is TRBV20-1 and J usage is TRBJ1-1; D is uncertain. The CDR3 contains 12 residues. V lost 6 bases to trimming and J lost 4 bases, with 12 bases between them. CDR1 is DFQATT, CDR2 SNEGSKA, per germline (reference sequence). The CDR3 here is CSARSTTTEAFF. The CDR3 coding sequence is TGCAGTGCGAGAAGTACAACCACTGAAGCTTTCTTT.

The J gene is TRBJ1-3, the V gene TRBV20-1; D is perhaps TRBD1 (6 bases). The CDR3 extends over 17 amino acids. Deletions cut 0 bases from V and 2 bases from J, with 17 bases between. Germline V gives CDR1 DFQATT, CDR2 SNEGSKA (reference sequence). The DNA of the CDR3 is TGCAGTGCTAGAGAGGGGGGGGCGCGCGCCGCTGGAAACACCATATATTTT. It yields the protein CSAREGGARAAGNTIYF.

This clonotype was seen once. The genes are TRBV7-2 and TRBJ1-6; D unclear. The CDR3 runs to 12 residues. Looked up from germline, CDR1 is SGHTA and CDR2 is FQGNSA. V gave up 3 bases and J gave up 10 bases, with 7 bases separating them. CDR3 sequence: CASSFLPSPLHF. Written as DNA, the CDR3 is TGTGCCAGCAGCTTCCTCCCCTCACCCCTCCACTTT.

The gene calls are TRBV7-8 and TRBJ2-3, with 7 bases fitting TRBD2. With 2 bases clipped from V and 1 base from J, the junction kept 15 bases outside the gene matches. The germline gives CDR1 SGHVS, CDR2 FQNEAQ. There are 19 residues in the CDR3. The CDR3 DNA reads TGTGCCAGCAGCTTATTCAGAGCTTCGGGGGGAGGAGGCACAGATACGCAGTATTTT. This translates into CASSLFRASGGGGTDTQYF. The entire variable domain, with the rest obtained from reference TRBV7-8 and TRBJ2-3, is as follows: GAGVSQSPRYKVAKRGQDVALRCDPISGHVSLFWYQQALGQGPEFLTYFQNEAQLDKSGLPSDRFFAERPEGSVSTLKIQRTQQEDSAVYLCASSLFRASGGGGTDTQYFGPGTRLTVL.

This rearrangement joins TRBV11-2 to TRBJ1-1, with 7 bases fitting TRBD1. Germline CDR1 SGHAT, CDR2 FQNNGV. This CDR3 region has 13 residues. The J segment lost 5 bases and the V segment lost 5 bases, leaving 5 bases of the junction unmatched. CDR3: CASSPGGRTEAFF. The CDR3 DNA is TGTGCCAGCAGCCCAGGGGGTCGGACTGAAGCTTTCTTT.

CDR3 sequence reads: CASTLGVGEQFF. CDR3 sequence (DNA): TGTGCCAGCACCCTAGGGGTTGGGGAGCAGTTCTTC. The V gene is TRBV11-2, the J gene TRBJ2-1; weak D call: TRBD1 (5 bases). The CDR3 is 12 residues long. Germline V gene lookup returns CDR1 SGHAT and CDR2 FQNNGV. Trimming cost V 7 bases and J 10 bases, with 14 bases left between them. Full variable domain (rest looked up from reference TRBV11-2 and TRBJ2-1): EAGVAQSPRYKIIEKRQSVAFWCNPISGHATLYWYQQILGQGPKLLIQFQNNGVVDDSQLPKDRFSAERLKGVDSTLKIQPAKLEDSAVYLCASTLGVGEQFFGPGTRLTVL.

The V gene is TRBV7-3, the J gene TRBJ2-2, with 10 bases lining up with TRBD2. Germline CDR1 is SGHTA and CDR2 is FQGTGA. The CDR3 runs 15 residues. J lost 8 bases, V lost 6 bases, and 9 bases had no gene match. The CDR3 DNA is TGTGCCAGCAGGCAGCGGGAGGGCCTTTCAGGGGAGCTGTTTTTT. The encoded protein is CASRQREGLSGELFF.

The CDR3 region is CATSRDADNSPLHF. The CDR3 region has the DNA TGTGCCACCAGCAGAGATGCGGATAATTCACCCCTCCACTTT. The gene calls are TRBV15 and TRBJ1-6, with D unclear. The germline gives CDR1 LNHNV, CDR2 YYDKDF (reference sequence). Trimming stripped 0 bases from V and 5 bases from J, with 5 bases between. This CDR3 contains 14 residues. The whole variable domain, remainder taken from reference TRBV15 and TRBJ1-6, is DAMVIQNPRYQVTQFGKPVTLSCSQTLNHNVMYWYQQKSSQAPKLLFHYYDKDFNNEADTPDNFQSRRPNTSFCFLDIRSPGLGDTAMYLCATSRDADNSPLHFGNGTRLTVT.

This clonotype is labeled as large (0.1 to 1%). The chain employs TRBV2 and TRBJ2-5; 15 bases match TRBD2. V lost 10 bases and J lost 7; bases outside the gene matches: 7. CDR3 length: 14 residues. Germline V gene lookup returns CDR1 SNHLY and CDR2 FYNNEI. CDR3 amino acids: CATGTSGRRGTQYF. DNA for the CDR3: TGTGCCACCGGGACTAGCGGGAGGCGGGGGACCCAGTACTTC.

The V gene is TRBV2, the J gene TRBJ2-5, with D possibly being TRBD1 or TRBD2 (5 bases each). Trimming took off 7 bases at V and 6 bases at J, with 12 bases between the two ends. This CDR3 region has 12 residues. Germline CDR1 reads SNHLY; CDR2 reads FYNNEI. Here the CDR3 reads CASKFPGQTQYF. Here the CDR3 DNA reads TGTGCCAGCAAATTCCCGGGACAGACCCAGTACTTC.

This clonotype is a singleton in its sample. V usage is TRBV28 and J usage is TRBJ1-1; no firm D call. The germline CDR1 and CDR2 sequences are MDHEN and SYDVKM. Trimming removed 2 bases from V and 5 bases from J, with 12 bases in between. The length of the CDR3 is 14 residues. Written as DNA, the CDR3 is TGTGCCAGCAGTTTAGGTTCAGGACGTACTGAAGCTTTCTTT. This gives the protein CASSLGSGRTEAFF.

This sequence joins TRBV6-2 or TRBV6-3 and TRBJ2-1, with D maybe TRBD1 (6 bases). Germline CDR1 MNHEY, CDR2 SVGEGT. V was trimmed by 5 bases and J by 8 bases, leaving 19 bases between them. There are 15 residues in the CDR3. Here the CDR3 reads CASSPGTSRSDEQFF. DNA of the CDR3: TGTGCCAGCAGTCCCGGGACAAGTAGGAGCGATGAGCAGTTCTTC.

The chain couples TRBV5-1 to TRBJ1-3, with TRBD1 as a possible D gene (5 bases). The CDR3 extends over 17 amino acids. The ends were cut back, 7 bases at V and 4 bases at J, with 24 bases in the middle. CDR1 and CDR2 from the germline V gene are SGHRS and YFSETQ. This CDR3 reads CASARGADPLLGNTIYF. The CDR3 DNA sequence: TGCGCCAGCGCCCGTGGGGCGGACCCGCTGTTGGGAAACACCATATATTTT.

The chain joins TRBV30 to TRBJ2-4; D could derive from TRBD1 or TRBD2 (5 bases each). There are 11 residues in the CDR3. Germline CDR1 GTSNPN, CDR2 SVGIG (reference sequence). V dropped 1 base and J dropped 7 bases, with 5 bases sitting between them. The CDR3 is CAWSGGNIQYF. DNA for the CDR3: TGTGCCTGGAGTGGGGGGAACATTCAGTACTTC.

V and J are TRBV7-2 and TRBJ1-5; possible D gene TRBD1, 5 bases. V lost 1 base, J lost 5 bases, and 6 bases lay in between. The CDR3 contains 13 residues. Germline assignment: CDR1 SGHTA and CDR2 FQGNSA. The CDR3 spells CASSLGGYQPQHF. For the CDR3, the DNA is TGTGCCAGCAGCTTAGGGGGGTATCAGCCCCAGCATTTT.

Worth noting for this clonotype: One end of the junction is discordant with germline, which a read error may explain. This chain links TRBV7-6 with TRBJ2-2, with 8 bases lining up with TRBD1. The CDR3 consists of 16 residues. Germline-derived CDR1 and CDR2 are SGHVS and FNYEAQ. The CDR3 region has the DNA TGTGCTAGCAGTTCACGGCCCAGGGGGCGTACCGGGGAGCTGTTTTTT. It yields the protein CASSSRPRGRTGELFF.

The CDR3 DNA reads TGTGCCAGTAGTATACTCCGACCCGTTCAGAAGAGGCAGGGCCTGTATGGCTACACCTTC. This sequence encodes CASSILRPVQKRQGLYGYTF. V usage is TRBV19 and J usage is TRBJ1-2; D possibly corresponds to TRBD1 (5 bases). CDR3 length: 20 amino acids. V lost 2 bases, J lost 5 bases, and 30 bases lay in between. Germline V gene lookup returns CDR1 LNHDA and CDR2 SQIVND (reference sequence).